The 22 T cell receptor beta chains listed next were all sequenced from one sample in a study of PD-L1 blockade in urothelial cancer (TCRdb year 2017). Libraries were constructed by the immunoSEQ multiplex PCR assay. The table was pulled from immuneACCESS by TCRdb, which kept in-frame rearrangements only. Such tables lose some clones; where checked, under half of the loss comes from unresolved V genes, and the rest has no known cause. For this sample there are 84,000 or so clones; under 90% appear just once. Approximately 15% of the sample belongs to the ten largest clones. The time point label here, explained by the study, means: pretreatment peripheral blood. The sample in question was PBMCs, obtained around atezolizumab (anti-PD-L1) treatment. The receptors here all came from a man aged 55 to 70 with urothelial cancer.

The rearrangement joins TRBV7-6 to TRBJ2-3; TRBD2 might be the D (6 bases). Germline lookup yields CDR1 SGHVS and CDR2 FNYEAQ. The V gene lost 0 bases and the J gene lost 0 bases, with 16 bases spanning the gap. The CDR3 spans 18 residues. CDR3 residues: CASSLASGAGTSTDTQYF. The CDR3 DNA reads TGTGCCAGCAGCTTAGCTTCTGGGGCGGGGACTAGCACAGATACGCAGTATTTT.

The chain joins TRBV27 to TRBJ1-2; the D gene is possibly TRBD1 (5 bases). The V end was cut by 4 bases, the J end by 5 bases, with 11 bases between. CDR3 length equals 13 residues. CDR1 and CDR2 (germline): MNHEY, SMNVEV (reference sequence). CDR3 region: CASSSGGEYGYTF. CDR3 coding DNA: TGTGCCAGCAGTTCGGGGGGGGAGTATGGCTACACCTTC.

The V gene is TRBV5-4, the J gene TRBJ1-2; 9 positions agree with TRBD1. The germline V gene encodes CDR1 SGHNT and CDR2 YYREEE (reference sequence). The CDR3 consists of 13 residues. Trimming removed 10 bases from V and 3 bases from J; junction bases left unmatched: 7. CDR3 residues: CASGQGGYYGYTF. The DNA for the CDR3 is TGTGCCTCGGGACAGGGAGGGTACTATGGCTACACCTTC.

The chain joins TRBV6-1 to TRBJ2-7, with 7 bases aligning to TRBD1. The CDR3 totals 14 residues. Germline values: CDR1 MNHNS, CDR2 SASEGT. V shed 8 bases, J shed 2 bases, and the junction held 9 bases outside the gene matches. CDR3: CASLRGRLAYEQYF. CDR3 nucleotides: TGTGCCAGCCTGAGGGGGCGTTTGGCCTACGAGCAGTACTTC.

A single count supports this clone. The genes are TRBV11-3 and TRBJ2-5, with unresolved D. Between the trimmed V and J ends, which lost 7 bases and 5 bases, there was a span of 17 bases. CDR3 length equals 14 residues. Germline V lookup: CDR1 SGHNT, CDR2 YENEEA. DNA of the CDR3: TGTGCCAGCACCCAGAGGTCCGCCGGGGAGACCCAGTACTTC. It translates to CASTQRSAGETQYF. The full variable domain, its missing parts supplied by reference TRBV11-3 and TRBJ2-5, is EAGVVQSPRYKIIEKKQPVAFWCNPISGHNTLYWYLQNLGQGPELLIRYENEEAVDDSQLPKDRFSAERLKGVDSTLKIQPAELGDSAVYLCASTQRSAGETQYFGPGTRLLVL.

The V and J genes are TRBV2 and TRBJ1-2, with D unresolved. The V end lost 6 bases, the J end lost 8 bases, and 13 bases lay between the germline ends. CDR1 is SNHLY and CDR2 is FYNNEI in the germline V gene. The CDR3 consists of 12 residues. CDR3 in DNA: TGTGCCAGCAGAGATACCCGGTTCGGCTACACCTTC. This sequence encodes CASRDTRFGYTF.

The chain links TRBV28 to TRBJ2-7; TRBD1 aligns across 9 bases. Trimming took 5 bases from V and 3 from J; bases not matched to a gene: 8. The CDR3 length is 15 residues. Per the germline V gene, CDR1 is MDHEN and CDR2 is SYDVKM. The CDR3, as DNA: TGTGCCAGCAGTCAAGTACAGGGGGCAGTCTACGAGCAGTACTTC. It is translated as CASSQVQGAVYEQYF.

The J gene is TRBJ1-5, the V gene TRBV6-1; 9 bases are shared with TRBD1. The V gene end was trimmed by 4 bases and the J gene end by 1 base; junction bases not matched to a gene: 5. The CDR3 consists of 16 residues. CDR1 is MNHNS and CDR2 is SASEGT in the germline V gene. The CDR3, as DNA: TGTGCCAGCAGTGTAAAAGGGACAGGGAGCAATCAGCCCCAGCATTTT. The encoded protein is CASSVKGTGSNQPQHF.

The V call is TRBV27, the J call TRBJ2-7, with TRBD1 matching 10 bases. Germline CDR1 MNHEY, CDR2 SMNVEV (reference sequence). V lost 6 bases and J lost 1; bases outside the gene matches: 9. The CDR3 length is 16 residues. The CDR3 loop reads CASRMEGQGISYEQYF. The CDR3, as DNA: TGTGCCAGCAGAATGGAGGGACAGGGGATTTCCTACGAGCAGTACTTC.

The chain combines TRBV19 with TRBJ1-1; no definite D call. V gave up 3 bases and J gave up 5 bases, with 19 bases separating them. The CDR3 is 16 residues long. Germline-derived CDR1 and CDR2 are LNHDA and SQIVND (reference sequence). The CDR3 loop reads CASSISQALILTEAFF. CDR3 DNA sequence: TGTGCCAGTAGTATTAGTCAGGCTTTGATTTTGACTGAAGCTTTCTTT.

The chain combines TRBV7-9 with TRBJ1-1; possibly TRBD1 for D (6 bases). The germline V gene has CDR1 SEHNR and CDR2 FQNEAQ (reference sequence). V shed 4 bases and J shed 0 bases, with 12 bases lying between them. The CDR3 has 15 amino acids. CDR3 DNA: TGTGCCAGCAGCTCGGGACACCTTATGAACACTGAAGCTTTCTTT. This codes for CASSSGHLMNTEAFF.

The chain uses TRBV28 and TRBJ1-5; 7 bases agree with TRBD1. The V gene end was trimmed by 9 bases and the J gene end by 6 bases; junction bases not matched to a gene: 8. In germline, CDR1 is MDHEN, CDR2 SYDVKM. The CDR3 runs 13 residues. The CDR3 region has the DNA TGTGCCAGTAACAGGGGCCTCAGTCAGCCCCAGCATTTT. It encodes CASNRGLSQPQHF.

The chain links TRBV7-2 to TRBJ2-7, with a possible D match to TRBD2 (6 bases). Trimming took 0 bases from V and 9 from J, leaving 12 bases between them. Per the germline V gene, CDR1 is SGHTA and CDR2 is FQGNSA. This CDR3 is 13 amino acids long. The CDR3 here is CASSLAEGSGQYF. In DNA form, the CDR3 reads TGTGCCAGCAGCTTAGCGGAGGGCTCCGGGCAGTACTTC.

The V call is TRBV7-9, the J call TRBJ1-2; D unresolved. The CDR3 is 14 amino acids. Per the germline V gene, CDR1 is SEHNR and CDR2 is FQNEAQ (reference sequence). The V end was cut by 5 bases, the J end by 8 bases, with 18 bases between. The CDR3 spells CASSPGGAPWGYTF. Written as DNA, the CDR3 is TGTGCCAGCAGCCCAGGAGGAGCCCCCTGGGGCTACACCTTC.

The chain recombines TRBV6-4 with TRBJ2-1, with 7 positions matching TRBD2. Trimming took 4 bases from V and 2 from J; bases not matched to a gene: 5. The CDR3 extends over 15 amino acids. Germline CDR1 is MRHNA and CDR2 is SNTAGT. CDR3 DNA: TGTGCCAGCAGTGCGGGCGGGAGTACCTACAATGAGCAGTTCTTC. As protein: CASSAGGSTYNEQFF.

The chain links TRBV29-1 to TRBJ1-2; maybe TRBD1 (6 bases). The CDR3 is 13 residues long. CDR1 is SQVTM and CDR2 is ANQGSEA in the germline V gene. Trimming removed 4 bases at V and 7 bases at J, with 16 bases between. The CDR3 nucleotides are TGCAGCGTTGGTACGGGGGGCGCGTTTGGCTACACCTTC. This codes for CSVGTGGAFGYTF.

The chain recombines TRBV7-6 with TRBJ1-2; the match to TRBD1 covers 7 bases. V shed 1 base and J 4 bases; nucleotides not matched to a gene: 15. This CDR3 is 18 amino acids long. In germline, CDR1 is SGHVS, CDR2 FNYEAQ. CDR3 protein: CASSLEGGLNPFGYGYTF. The CDR3 coding sequence is TGTGCCAGCAGCTTAGAAGGGGGCCTGAACCCCTTTGGCTATGGCTACACCTTC.

The chain recombines TRBV18 with TRBJ2-1, with no clear D. With 2 bases removed from V and 1 base from J, the gap between germline ends came to 15 bases. Germline V CDR1 and CDR2: KGHSH, LQKENI. The CDR3 consists of 17 residues. Here the CDR3 reads CASSPLTSRVSYNEQFF. The CDR3 DNA is TGTGCCAGCTCACCATTAACCTCCCGGGTGTCCTACAATGAGCAGTTCTTC.

This chain joins TRBV11-3 and TRBJ1-1; D ambiguous. Germline V CDR1 and CDR2: SGHNT, YENEEA. CDR3 size: 14 residues. Trimming cost V 5 bases and J 1 base, with 11 bases left between them. The CDR3 here is CASSKSAGNTEAFF. In DNA, the CDR3 is TGTGCCAGCAGCAAAAGTGCGGGGAACACTGAAGCTTTCTTT.

The chain employs TRBV19 and TRBJ1-5, with TRBD1 identical over 7 bases. CDR1 is LNHDA, CDR2 SQIVND, per germline (reference sequence). V dropped 6 bases and J dropped 4; count of bases not matched to a gene: 18. This CDR3 has 18 residues. The CDR3 sequence is CASRPMSGQGQINQPQHF. CDR3 nucleotide sequence: TGTGCCAGTAGGCCGATGTCGGGGCAGGGACAGATAAATCAGCCCCAGCATTTT.

The rearrangement joins TRBV5-1 to TRBJ2-7; 15 bases match TRBD2. The J segment lost 6 bases and the V segment lost 4 bases, leaving 8 bases of the junction unmatched. Germline CDR1 and CDR2: SGHRS and YFSETQ. The CDR3 is made up of 16 amino acids. The CDR3 spells CASSQTPGLAGGEQYF. In nucleotides, the CDR3 is TGCGCCAGCAGCCAGACACCGGGACTAGCGGGAGGCGAGCAGTACTTC.

This clone has just one count. This rearrangement joins TRBV2 to TRBJ1-1, with unresolved D. V was cut by 1 base and J by 0 bases, with 12 bases left in between. Looked up from germline, CDR1 is SNHLY and CDR2 is FYNNEI. This CDR3 is 16 amino acids long. This CDR3 is CASSEGARNMNTEAFF. The DNA of the CDR3 is TGTGCCAGCAGTGAAGGGGCCCGGAACATGAACACTGAAGCTTTCTTT.